The clone carrying this T cell receptor (beta chain) showed up just a few times. Primers used in a second PCR of roughly 7 to 12 cycles were a sample-barcoded 5' primer and a J-beta primer mix. TCRdb re-analysed the 5' RACE reads in MiXCR, keeping a single row per CDR3 protein. The profile shows hundreds of thousands of distinct CDR3 sequences, about 45% of them singletons. The sample originates from a study of blood T cells in healthy people across ages. The germline V gene encodes CDR1 LGHNA and CDR2 YSLEER. This CDR3 is built from 15 residues. V trimming: 3 bases; J trimming: 4 bases; junction bases outside the gene matches: 3.

This clonotype was obtained from an elderly man in good health. V and J are TRBV4-3 and TRBJ2-1; 10 nucleotides align to TRBD2. The sample taken for sequencing was blood. The chain's CDR3 is CASSQGLASYNEQFF. The CDR3 DNA reads as TGCGCCAGCAGCCAGGGACTAGCGAGTTACAATGAGCAGTTCTTC.